These 26 T cell receptor beta chains share one sample of origin, sequenced in a study of cytomegalovirus exposure and HLA in healthy donors (dated by TCRdb to the late 2010s). Receptor amplification or capture employed the immunoSEQ multiplex PCR assay. For the multiplex PCR, a mixture combining 60 forward primers for TCR Vbeta segments and 13 reverse primers for TCR Jbeta segments was used. Here the immuneACCESS table is served through TCRdb, limited to in-frame sequences with V and J called. Missing clones are a known gap in these copies; in checked studies unresolved V genes cover under half, and the rest lacks a known reason. The sample table records approximately 240,000 clones; about four fifths of these occur just once. The leading ten clones occupy around 5% of the sample. Source material: PBMCs. The source of these receptors is a woman aged 40 to 50 in good health and CMV-seropositive.

This clone was seen a single time. The V call is TRBV18, the J call TRBJ2-1; tentatively, D is TRBD2 (5 bases). Germline values: CDR1 KGHSH, CDR2 LQKENI. V lost 0 bases and J 8 bases, leaving 14 bases between the germline ends. CDR3 length: 15 amino acids. CDR3 residues: CASSPPTAGMDEQFF. The DNA for the CDR3 is TGTGCCAGCTCACCACCGACTGCCGGGATGGATGAGCAGTTCTTC.

The chain links TRBV10-2 to TRBJ2-7, with 8 bases aligning to TRBD2. V lost 4 bases to trimming and J lost 4 bases; unmatched junction nucleotides: 9. CDR3 length equals 15 residues. In germline, CDR1 is WSHSY, CDR2 SAAADI. DNA for the CDR3: TGCGCCAGCAGTGGAATGGATAGCGGGACATACGAGCAGTACTTC. It specifies CASSGMDSGTYEQYF.

The chain joins TRBV4-2 to TRBJ1-5, with D perhaps matching TRBD1 (5 bases). The CDR3 length is 15 residues. The V gene lost 1 base and the J gene lost 6 bases, with 13 bases spanning the gap. Germline V CDR1 and CDR2: LGHNA, YNFKEQ. CDR3 nucleotide sequence: TGTGCCAGCAGCCAAGGGGGCCACGGAAGTCAGCCCCAGCATTTT. Amino acids: CASSQGGHGSQPQHF.

This sequence joins TRBV5-4 and TRBJ2-3, with 14 bases lining up with TRBD2. From germline, CDR1 is SGHNT and CDR2 YYREEE (reference sequence). There are 19 residues in the CDR3. V dropped 2 bases and J dropped 1; count of bases not matched to a gene: 9. CDR3 DNA: TGTGCCAGCAGCTTAGGGACTAGCGGGGGAGCGCATCGCACAGATACGCAGTATTTT. Protein product: CASSLGTSGGAHRTDTQYF.

This chain connects TRBV11-2 to TRBJ2-7, with 10 bases matching TRBD2. Germline V CDR1 and CDR2: SGHAT, FQNNGV. This CDR3 is built from 15 residues. The V gene end was trimmed by 5 bases and the J gene end by 2 bases; junction bases not matched to a gene: 6. CDR3 nucleotide sequence: TGTGCCAGCAGCCTCGGACTAGCGGCCGCCTACGAGCAGTACTTC. Protein sequence: CASSLGLAAAYEQYF.

This clone was seen many times. The chain has TRBV4-1 and TRBJ1-1; possibly TRBD1 for D (6 bases). Per the germline V gene, CDR1 is MGHRA and CDR2 is YSYEKL. The germline V and J ends were trimmed by 6 bases and 1 base, with 12 bases remaining between them. The CDR3 has 14 residues. DNA of the CDR3: TGCGCCAGCAGATCAAGGACAGCGAACACTGAAGCTTTCTTT. This sequence encodes CASRSRTANTEAFF.

This chain uses TRBV7-8 with TRBJ1-1; tentative D call: TRBD1 (6 bases). Looked up from germline, CDR1 is SGHVS and CDR2 is FQNEAQ. This CDR3 comprises 14 residues. V was pared by 3 bases and J by 3 bases, with 11 bases between. CDR3 DNA sequence: TGTGCCAGCAGCTTTGCAGGGGACGACACTGAAGCTTTCTTT. Translating it yields CASSFAGDDTEAFF.

V gene TRBV29-1 combines with J gene TRBJ1-2; weak D call: TRBD1 (6 bases). V gave up 4 bases and J gave up 3 bases, with 9 bases separating them. Germline V CDR1 and CDR2: SQVTM, ANQGSEA. This CDR3 region has 12 residues. The DNA for the CDR3 is TGCAGCGTTGTCAAGGGGGACTATGGCTACACCTTC. It encodes CSVVKGDYGYTF. Looking up the rest from reference TRBV29-1 and TRBJ1-2 gives the full variable domain: SAVISQKPSRDICQRGTSLTIQCQVDSQVTMMFWYRQQPGQSLTLIATANQGSEATYESGFVIDKFPISRPNLTFSTLTVSNMSPEDSSIYLCSVVKGDYGYTFGSGTRLTVV.

The chain joins TRBV5-6 to TRBJ2-5; 9 bases align to TRBD2. Gene TRBJ2-7 matches the end of the DNA better, so the J call may be wrong. Germline CDR1 is SGHDT and CDR2 is YYEEEE. The CDR3 spans 14 residues. The CDR3 sequence is CASSWTSADYEQYF. CDR3 bases: TGTGCCAGCAGCTGGACTAGCGCCGACTACGAGCAGTACTTC.

J is TRBJ2-5 and V is TRBV2, with 7 bases fitting TRBD2. V shed 10 bases and J 2 bases; nucleotides not matched to a gene: 10. CDR3 length: 14 amino acids. Germline CDR1 is SNHLY and CDR2 is FYNNEI. This chain's CDR3 is CAILKRGLQETQYF. CDR3 DNA: TGTGCCATACTAAAAAGGGGACTACAAGAGACCCAGTACTTC.

There are a few counts of this clone. V gene TRBV6-1 combines with J gene TRBJ2-3; tentative D call: TRBD2 (5 bases). The CDR3 extends over 16 amino acids. Trimming cost V 2 bases and J 1 base, with 13 bases left between them. Germline lookup yields CDR1 MNHNS and CDR2 SASEGT. This CDR3 reads CASSENDGLRTDTQYF. The CDR3, as DNA: TGTGCCAGCAGTGAAAATGACGGACTTCGCACAGATACGCAGTATTTT.

The chain recombines TRBV30 with TRBJ1-1; the match to TRBD1 covers 8 bases. CDR3 length: 13 amino acids. Germline lookup yields CDR1 GTSNPN and CDR2 SVGIG (reference sequence). J lost 6 bases, V lost 7 bases, and 10 bases had no gene match. The CDR3, as DNA: TGTGCCTTTATATCAGGGGGCGCGGCTGAAGCTTTCTTT. Translating gives CAFISGGAAEAFF.

This chain connects TRBV28 to TRBJ1-1; D call uncertain. Germline lookup yields CDR1 MDHEN and CDR2 SYDVKM. The CDR3 extends over 18 amino acids. V lost 3 bases and J lost 2, with 22 bases in between. The CDR3 DNA reads TGTGCCAGCAGTTTTAGGGAACTGGCTGGGAGAAGTAACACTGAAGCTTTCTTT. Translating it yields CASSFRELAGRSNTEAFF.

This rearrangement joins TRBV6-1 to TRBJ2-7, with TRBD2 as a possible D gene (6 bases). V lost 2 bases to trimming and J lost 5 bases, with 7 bases between them. This CDR3 comprises 12 residues. The germline gives CDR1 MNHNS, CDR2 SASEGT. In DNA form, the CDR3 reads TGTGCCAGCAGTGAAACGGGGGACGAGCAGTACTTC. It yields the protein CASSETGDEQYF.

The chain uses TRBV12-2 and TRBJ2-5; the DNA was not used to check the table's D call, TRBD2. The J call is uncertain, as TRBJ2-7 better fits the DNA end. TRBV12-2 is annotated as a pseudogene. This CDR3 comprises 16 residues. The CDR3 region has the DNA TGTGCAAGTCGCTGCAGAAGGGAGGGGCTAGCTTACGAGCAGTACTTC. It yields the protein CASRCRREGLAYEQYF.

The chain combines TRBV6-5 with TRBJ1-1, with D maybe TRBD1 (6 bases). The CDR3 is made up of 14 amino acids. Trimming stripped 4 bases from V and 4 bases from J, with 13 bases between. Germline assignment: CDR1 MNHEY and CDR2 SVGAGI. This chain's CDR3 is CASSFETGTTEAFF. CDR3 sequence (DNA): TGTGCCAGCAGTTTCGAAACAGGGACCACTGAAGCTTTCTTT.

The chain has TRBV6-1 and TRBJ2-7; 12 bases match TRBD2. Trimming at V came to 3 bases and at J to 4 bases, leaving 4 bases not matched to a gene. The CDR3 consists of 15 residues. Per the germline V gene, CDR1 is MNHNS and CDR2 is SASEGT. CDR3 sequence: CASSEGLAGPYEQYF. CDR3 DNA sequence: TGTGCCAGCAGTGAGGGACTAGCGGGTCCATACGAGCAGTACTTC.

Only one count was recorded for this clone. The chain combines TRBV7-8 with TRBJ2-7; D is unresolved. V lost 5 bases and J 8 bases, leaving 19 bases between the germline ends. Germline V gives CDR1 SGHVS, CDR2 FQNEAQ. There are 14 residues in the CDR3. The CDR3 protein is CASSHPPQDRQQYF. The CDR3 bases are TGTGCCAGCAGCCACCCCCCACAAGATCGTCAGCAGTACTTC.

The genes are TRBV11-2 and TRBJ1-2; 10 nucleotides match TRBD1. Germline CDR1 is SGHAT and CDR2 is FQNNGV. The CDR3 length is 17 residues. V gave up 4 bases and J gave up 8 bases; unmatched junction bases: 16. The CDR3 nucleotides are TGTGCCAGCAGCTCAACTCACCGGGACAGGGGTTCTGGCGGCTACACCTTC. It codes for CASSSTHRDRGSGGYTF.

The rearrangement joins TRBV6-1 to TRBJ1-2; 9 bases are a match to TRBD1. Germline V gives CDR1 MNHNS, CDR2 SASEGT. V shed 8 bases, J shed 6 bases, and the junction held 13 bases outside the gene matches. The CDR3 has 15 residues. CDR3 loop: CASGSHRGRANGYTF. The CDR3 nucleotides read TGTGCCAGCGGTTCCCACAGGGGGCGAGCAAATGGCTACACCTTC.

This chain links TRBV10-3 with TRBJ2-3; 14 bases line up with TRBD2. Trimming at V came to 6 bases and at J to 3 bases, leaving 5 bases not matched to a gene. The V gene's germline CDR1 is ENHRY and CDR2 SYGVKD. The CDR3 is 16 residues long. As DNA, the CDR3 is TGTGCCATCAGGACTAGCGGGGGGGCTGATACAGATACGCAGTATTTT. Translated, it gives CAIRTSGGADTDTQYF.

J is TRBJ1-5 and V is TRBV2; tentatively, D is TRBD1 (6 bases). CDR1 SNHLY and CDR2 FYNNEI come from the germline V gene. The CDR3 covers 15 residues. V dropped 5 bases and J dropped 6 bases, with 17 bases sitting between them. CDR3 loop: CASSPTGFSGQPQHF. DNA for the CDR3: TGTGCCAGCAGTCCAACAGGGTTCTCTGGTCAGCCCCAGCATTTT.

The chain recombines TRBV27 with TRBJ1-1; D uncertain. V lost 7 bases, J lost 6 bases, and 9 bases lay in between. This CDR3 region has 11 residues. The germline V gene encodes CDR1 MNHEY and CDR2 SMNVEV (reference sequence). CDR3 sequence (DNA): TGTGCCAGCAAGAGGAGTTCTGAAGCTTTCTTT. It encodes CASKRSSEAFF.

The rearrangement uses TRBV30 and TRBJ1-4, with 8 bases matching TRBD1. V shed 5 bases and J 2 bases; nucleotides not matched to a gene: 7. Germline V gene sequence: CDR1 GTSNPN, CDR2 SVGIG (reference sequence). CDR3 length: 15 residues. The CDR3 spells CAWGFRQGTNEKLFF. The CDR3 DNA sequence: TGTGCCTGGGGATTCAGACAGGGGACTAATGAAAAACTGTTTTTT.

The V and J genes are TRBV12-2 and TRBJ2-7; the table's D call TRBD1 went unverified against the DNA. TRBV12-2 is a pseudogene locus. The CDR3 sequence is 15 residues long. The CDR3 sequence: CASRSPRDTYYEQYF. In nucleotides, the CDR3 is TGTGCAAGTCGCTCGCCCCGGGACACCTACTACGAGCAGTACTTC.

CDR3 sequence reads: CASSFGTGLETQYF. For the CDR3, the DNA is TGTGCCAGCAGCTTTGGGACAGGGCTTGAGACCCAGTACTTC. This chain links TRBV5-8 with TRBJ2-5; 9 positions agree with TRBD1. Germline V gene lookup returns CDR1 SGHTS and CDR2 YDEGEE. CDR3 length equals 14 residues. Trimming removed 2 bases from V and 5 bases from J; junction bases left unmatched: 4.